Listed below are T cell receptor beta chains from one sample, sequenced in a study of cytomegalovirus exposure and HLA in healthy donors. Profiled with immunoSEQ multiplex PCR; TCRdb holds only in-frame clones, not every one. The sample has tens of thousands of clones. Sequencing was done on a sample of PBMCs. These receptors were obtained from a woman aged 25-40 years in good health and CMV-seropositive. The CDR3 runs from the conserved cysteine through the conserved F or W. The D gene is left open where the match is weak.

V	D	J	CDR3	DNA
TRBV29-1	TRBD1	TRBJ1-1	CSADRGTEAFF	TGCAGCGCGGACAGGGGCACTGAAGCTTTCTTT
TRBV28	-	TRBJ1-4	CASSPSYGEKLFF	TGTGCCAGCAGTCCCTCGTACGGGGAAAAACTGTTTTTT
TRBV19	TRBD1	TRBJ1-4	CASSLTGPNEKLFF	TGTGCCAGTAGTTTGACAGGGCCTAATGAAAAACTGTTTTTT
TRBV9	-	TRBJ1-3	CASSVGGPGNTIYF	TGTGCCAGCAGCGTTGGGGGCCCAGGAAACACCATATATTTT
TRBV5-1	TRBD1	TRBJ1-6	CASSLAGQGYSPLHF	TGCGCCAGCAGCCTTGCGGGACAGGGATATTCACCCCTCCACTTT
TRBV27	-	TRBJ2-7	CASSLGGTYEQYF	TGTGCCAGCAGTTTAGGGGGGACCTACGAGCAGTACTTC
TRBV7-9	TRBD2	TRBJ2-3	CASSLLGTSEQGNTQYF	TGTGCCAGCAGCTTACTCGGGACTAGCGAGCAAGGGAATACGCAGTATTTT
TRBV4-1	-	TRBJ1-2	CASSQDRARVFNYGYTF	TGCGCCAGCAGCCAAGATAGGGCCAGGGTATTTAACTATGGCTACACCTTC
TRBV12-5	TRBD2	TRBJ2-1	CASGLGLAVVNEQFF	TGTGCTAGTGGTTTGGGACTAGCGGTGGTCAATGAGCAGTTCTTC
TRBV7-9	-	TRBJ1-2	CASSLDGGIYGYTF	TGTGCCAGCAGCTTAGATGGCGGGATCTATGGCTACACCTTC
TRBV9	-	TRBJ1-5	CASSVDLLQPQHF	TGTGCCAGCAGCGTAGATCTCCTACAGCCCCAGCATTTT
TRBV7-2	TRBD2	TRBJ2-3	CASSSSSGTTDTQYF	TGTGCCAGCAGCTCGTCTAGCGGGACCACAGATACGCAGTATTTT
TRBV30	-	TRBJ1-5	CAWRDSSNQPQHF	TGTGCCTGGAGAGACAGCAGCAATCAGCCCCAGCATTTT
TRBV19	TRBD1	TRBJ1-1	CASSDGQANTEAFF	TGTGCCAGTTCAGATGGACAGGCGAACACTGAAGCTTTCTTT
TRBV7-9	-	TRBJ2-7	CASSLEGGSYEQYF	TGTGCCAGCAGCTTAGAAGGGGGATCCTACGAGCAGTACTTC
TRBV5-1	-	TRBJ2-2	CASSLLDSLNTGELFF	TGCGCCAGCAGCTTGTTGGACAGCCTGAACACCGGGGAGCTGTTTTTT
TRBV13	TRBD2	TRBJ2-1	CASSLSVSGSSYNEQFF	TGTGCCAGCAGCTTATCCGTTAGCGGGAGCTCCTACAATGAGCAGTTCTTC
TRBV30	-	TRBJ2-7	CAWSVDGTTLGEQYF	TGTGCCTGGAGTGTAGACGGGACAACCTTAGGAGAGCAGTACTTC
TRBV7-9	-	TRBJ2-3	CASSLVGLQQSTDTQYF	TGTGCCAGCAGCTTAGTTGGACTACAGCAAAGCACAGATACGCAGTATTTT
TRBV19	TRBD2	TRBJ2-1	CASSKAGGSYNEQFF	TGTGCCAGTAGTAAGGCGGGAGGATCCTACAATGAGCAGTTCTTC
TRBV9	TRBD2	TRBJ2-1	CASSGSGRARKVDEQFF	TGTGCCAGCAGCGGCAGCGGGAGGGCCAGAAAGGTCGATGAGCAGTTCTTC
TRBV6-5	-	TRBJ2-1	CASSPIFTDYNEQFF	TGTGCCAGCAGTCCAATATTTACTGATTACAATGAGCAGTTCTTC